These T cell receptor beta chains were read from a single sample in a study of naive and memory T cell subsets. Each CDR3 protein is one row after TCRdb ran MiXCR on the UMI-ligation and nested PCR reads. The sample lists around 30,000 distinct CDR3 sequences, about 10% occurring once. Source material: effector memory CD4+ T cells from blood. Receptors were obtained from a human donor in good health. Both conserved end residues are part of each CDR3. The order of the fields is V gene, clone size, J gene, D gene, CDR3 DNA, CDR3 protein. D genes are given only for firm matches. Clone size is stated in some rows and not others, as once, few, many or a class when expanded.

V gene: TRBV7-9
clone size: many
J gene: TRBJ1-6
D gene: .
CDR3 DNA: TGTGCCAGCAGCTTCGGGGGGGCTTCTGATTCACCCCTCCACTTT
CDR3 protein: CASSFGGASDSPLHF

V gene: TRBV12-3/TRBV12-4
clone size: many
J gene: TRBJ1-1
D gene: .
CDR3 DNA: TGTGCCAGCAGCCCGAGTTATTTGACTGAAGCTTTCTTT
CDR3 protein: CASSPSYLTEAFF

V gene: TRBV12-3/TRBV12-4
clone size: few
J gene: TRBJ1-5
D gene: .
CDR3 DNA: TGTGCCAGCAGTTCGAGGGGAAAACGGCCCCAGCATTTT
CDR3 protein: CASSSRGKRPQHF

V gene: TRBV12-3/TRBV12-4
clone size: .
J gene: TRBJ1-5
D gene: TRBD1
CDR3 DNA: TGTGCCAGCAGTTTATCGGGGGACAGGGGGAATCAGCCCCAGCATTTT
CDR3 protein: CASSLSGDRGNQPQHF

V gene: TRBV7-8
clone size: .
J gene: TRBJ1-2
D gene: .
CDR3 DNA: TGTGCCAGCAGCGCAGGACAGAGAGCCGGTGGGGGCTACACCTTC
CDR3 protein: CASSAGQRAGGGYTF

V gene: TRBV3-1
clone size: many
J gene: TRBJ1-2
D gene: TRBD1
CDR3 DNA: TGTGCCAGCAGCCATTCGGACAGGGGCTATGGCTACACCTTC
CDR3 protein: CASSHSDRGYGYTF

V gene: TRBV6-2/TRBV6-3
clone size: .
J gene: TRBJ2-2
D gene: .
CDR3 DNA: TGTGCCAGCAGTTCCGAGGGATCCGGGGAGCTGTTTTTT
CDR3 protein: CASSSEGSGELFF

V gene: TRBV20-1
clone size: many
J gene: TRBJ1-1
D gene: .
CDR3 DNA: TGCAGTGCTAGTTTCCAGAGCTACACTGAAGCTTTCTTT
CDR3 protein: CSASFQSYTEAFF

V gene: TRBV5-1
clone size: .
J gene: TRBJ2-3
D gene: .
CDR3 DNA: TGCGCCAGCAGCTTGGTGGGAGTGAGGACGAGCTCTAGCACAGATACGCAGTATTTT
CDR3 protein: CASSLVGVRTSSSTDTQYF

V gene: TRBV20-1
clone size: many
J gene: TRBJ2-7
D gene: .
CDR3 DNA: TGCAGTGCTACGGCCCGGGGGAGATACGAGCAGTACTTC
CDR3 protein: CSATARGRYEQYF

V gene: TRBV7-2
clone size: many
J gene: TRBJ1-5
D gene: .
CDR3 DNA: TGTGCCAGCAGCTTAGTGGGGGGCAATCAGCCCCAGCATTTT
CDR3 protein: CASSLVGGNQPQHF

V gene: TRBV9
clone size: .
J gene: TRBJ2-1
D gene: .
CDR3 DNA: TGTGCCAGCAGCGTAGATATTAGTCACGTCCTTAACAATGAGCAGTTCTTC
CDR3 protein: CASSVDISHVLNNEQFF